Listed below are T cell receptor beta chains from one sample, sequenced in a study of T-cell reconstitution after alpha-beta-depleted transplantation in children. TCRdb itself ran the PCR reads through MiXCR, one entry per CDR3 protein. Of about 830,000 distinct CDR3 sequences in the sample, approximately 15% are singletons; the top ten hold under 6%. The starting material was PBMCs, mostly from graft donor cells, obtained 360 days after TCRalphabeta/CD19-depleted stem cell transplant. The receptors stem from a male patient younger than 18 who had a stem cell transplant for acute lymphoblastic leukemia, so the T cells may come from the graft donor. Each CDR3 is given with its conserved first and last residue. The D gene is left open where the match is weak. Rows may omit the clone size; those that give it use once, few, many or a size class.

v_gene: TRBV7-2
abundance: few
d_gene: TRBD1
j_gene: TRBJ2-5
CDR3nt: TGTGCCAGCAGCCAGTGGACAGGGGGGGAGACCCAGTACTTC
CDR3aa: CASSQWTGGETQYF

v_gene: TRBV6-1
abundance: NA
d_gene: TRBD2
j_gene: TRBJ2-7
CDR3nt: TGTGCCAGCAGTGAAAGACAGGGGGACTATCCGGGACTAGCGGACTCCTACGAGCAGTACTTC
CDR3aa: CASSERQGDYPGLADSYEQYF

v_gene: TRBV2
abundance: few
d_gene: NA
j_gene: TRBJ2-6
CDR3nt: TGTGCCAGCAGTACCAGGGAAAATGGGGCCAACGTCCTGACTTTC
CDR3aa: CASSTRENGANVLTF

v_gene: TRBV3-1
abundance: NA
d_gene: TRBD1
j_gene: TRBJ1-5
CDR3nt: TGTGCCAGCAGCCCGTCCGTTGCAGGGGGATATAGCAATCAGCCCCAGCATTTT
CDR3aa: CASSPSVAGGYSNQPQHF

v_gene: TRBV12-3/TRBV12-4
abundance: NA
d_gene: NA
j_gene: TRBJ2-2
CDR3nt: TGTGCCAGCAGGTATTTCGCGAACACCGGGGAGCTGTTTTTT
CDR3aa: CASRYFANTGELFF

v_gene: TRBV5-1
abundance: NA
d_gene: NA
j_gene: TRBJ2-5
CDR3nt: TGCGCCAGCAGCCCCGGCACCCGCAGCGGAGGCCAAGAGACCCAGTACTTC
CDR3aa: CASSPGTRSGGQETQYF

v_gene: TRBV5-1
abundance: NA
d_gene: TRBD1
j_gene: TRBJ1-4
CDR3nt: TGCGCCAGCAGCTTGGAAGGACAGGGGGCTAGTGAAAAACTGTTTTTT
CDR3aa: CASSLEGQGASEKLFF

v_gene: TRBV14
abundance: few
d_gene: NA
j_gene: TRBJ1-1
CDR3nt: TGTGCCAGCAGCCCTATAAGGGGGATTAACACTGAAGCTTTCTTT
CDR3aa: CASSPIRGINTEAFF

v_gene: TRBV6-2/TRBV6-3
abundance: few
d_gene: TRBD2
j_gene: TRBJ2-1
CDR3nt: TGTGCCAGCAGTTGGCGACCGGGCCTAGCGGGAGTCGATTACTCCTACAATGAGCAGTTCTTC
CDR3aa: CASSWRPGLAGVDYSYNEQFF

v_gene: TRBV5-1
abundance: few
d_gene: TRBD2
j_gene: TRBJ2-3
CDR3nt: TGCGCCAGCAGTGACGCTTTGGGACTAGCGGAGCTCACAGATACGCAGTATTTT
CDR3aa: CASSDALGLAELTDTQYF

v_gene: TRBV7-2
abundance: NA
d_gene: TRBD1
j_gene: TRBJ2-5
CDR3nt: TGTGCCAGCAGCTTCGACAGGGTGAAAGAGACCCAGTACTTC
CDR3aa: CASSFDRVKETQYF

v_gene: TRBV4-1
abundance: once
d_gene: NA
j_gene: TRBJ2-5
CDR3nt: TGCGCCAGCAGCCAAGACGCCTCCAGAGAGACCCAGTACTTC
CDR3aa: CASSQDASRETQYF

v_gene: TRBV29-1
abundance: few
d_gene: TRBD1
j_gene: TRBJ2-3
CDR3nt: TGCAGCGTCGACAGGGGATACACAGATACGCAGTATTTT
CDR3aa: CSVDRGYTDTQYF

v_gene: TRBV5-1
abundance: few
d_gene: TRBD2
j_gene: TRBJ2-7
CDR3nt: TGCGCCAGCAGCGTGGCTCCGGGACTAGCGGGAGTTCGGGACGAGCAGTACTTC
CDR3aa: CASSVAPGLAGVRDEQYF

v_gene: TRBV20-1
abundance: NA
d_gene: NA
j_gene: TRBJ2-6
CDR3nt: TGCAGTGCTAGAGATTACCTCGTCACTGGGGCCAACGTCCTGACTTTC
CDR3aa: CSARDYLVTGANVLTF

v_gene: TRBV3-1
abundance: many
d_gene: NA
j_gene: TRBJ1-4
CDR3nt: TGCGCCAGCAGCCAGGTAGCCGAAAAACTGTTTTTT
CDR3aa: CASSQVAEKLFF

v_gene: TRBV2
abundance: NA
d_gene: NA
j_gene: TRBJ2-6
CDR3nt: TGTGCCAGCAGTCAGGGGCTGAGCTCTGGGGCCAACGTCCTGACTTTC
CDR3aa: CASSQGLSSGANVLTF

v_gene: TRBV28
abundance: many
d_gene: TRBD1
j_gene: TRBJ2-2
CDR3nt: TGTGCCAGCAGTGTCGACAGGGAAGGCGGGGAGCTGTTTTTT
CDR3aa: CASSVDREGGELFF